This T cell receptor (beta chain) was identified in a study of regulatory T cells in long-lasting Graves disease. Overall study context: Antithyroid drug use was under 3 months in newly diagnosed Graves' patients.

Relying on iRepertoire HTBI primers and Arm-PCR of CDR3 regions, the team built TCR beta libraries. Each CDR3 protein gets one entry after TCRdb re-called the multiplex PCR reads with MiXCR. In the table there are about 350,000 distinct CDR3 sequences, roughly 17% of which are singletons. Stated time point: newly diagnosed GD, antithyroid drugs for less than 3 months. From RNA extracted from PBMCs, the TCR library was made. Graves' disease diagnoses used American Thyroid Association guidelines. This CDR3 spans 14 amino acids. The V gene's germline CDR1 is SGHRS and CDR2 YFSETQ. Germline trimming cut 7 bases from V and 2 bases from J; bases unmatched to any gene: 5. These data were likewise used in another study, on T cells in Graves' hyperthyroidism and ophthalmopathy. This second report adds: Patients aged 18 to 65 had newly diagnosed hyperthyroidism that had lasted under 2 months.

The rearrangement links TRBV5-1 to TRBJ2-2; 7 nucleotides align to TRBD1. This specimen consisted of peripheral blood mononuclear cells (PBMCs), obtained at new diagnosis, from a patient treated with antithyroid drugs. The TCR originated in a woman under 30 with Graves disease. CDR3 protein: CASSTGTNTGELFF. The CDR3, as DNA: TGCGCCAGCTCGACAGGGACCAACACCGGGGAGCTGTTTTTT.